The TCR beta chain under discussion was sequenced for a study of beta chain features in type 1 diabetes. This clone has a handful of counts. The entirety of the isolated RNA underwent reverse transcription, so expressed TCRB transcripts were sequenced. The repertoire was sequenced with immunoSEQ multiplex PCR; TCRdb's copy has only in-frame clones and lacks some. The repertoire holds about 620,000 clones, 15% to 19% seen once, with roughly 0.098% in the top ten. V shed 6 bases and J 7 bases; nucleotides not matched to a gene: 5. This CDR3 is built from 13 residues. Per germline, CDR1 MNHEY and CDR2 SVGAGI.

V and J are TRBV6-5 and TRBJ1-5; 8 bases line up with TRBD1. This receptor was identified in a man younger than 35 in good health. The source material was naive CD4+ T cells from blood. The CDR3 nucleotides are TGTGCCAGCAGCTCCGACAGGGGACAGCCCCAGCATTTT. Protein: CASSSDRGQPQHF.